The next 10 T cell receptor beta chains were all read from a single sample in a study of blood T cell repertoires in COVID-19. Assay used: immunoSEQ multiplex PCR; TCRdb lists only in-frame clones, some missing. This table has approximately 400,000 clones, approximately 89% appearing once. The material sequenced was peripheral blood. These receptors came from a woman between 50 and 59 years old with COVID-19, enrolled during active disease.

The V call is TRBV1, the J call TRBJ2-1; TRBD2, the table's D call, was not compared with the DNA. TRBV1 constitutes a pseudogene. The CDR3 has 14 amino acids. CDR3 sequence reads: CTSNKRGACYEQFF. The CDR3 nucleotides are TGCACCAGCAATAAGCGGGGGGCTTGTTATGAGCAGTTCTTC.

The J gene is TRBJ2-2, the V gene TRBV21-1; the D segment call TRBD1 is taken from the table without a DNA check. TRBV21-1 is reported as a pseudogene. The CDR3 runs to 19 residues. The CDR3 region has the DNA TGTGCCAGCAGCCCCTGGAGCAGGGGGTATGGGTTTTACACCGGGGAGCTGTTTTTT. It yields the protein CASSPWSRGYGFYTGELFF.

V is TRBV10-1 and J is TRBJ2-3; the D gene is possibly TRBD1 (6 bases). CDR1 is WNHNN and CDR2 is SYGVQD in the germline V gene (reference sequence). Trimming stripped 6 bases from V and 1 base from J, with 14 bases between. The CDR3 has 15 residues. Here the CDR3 reads CASSRTVSGTDTQYF. The CDR3 DNA reads as TGCGCCAGCAGCCGGACAGTGTCTGGCACAGATACGCAGTATTTT.

This sequence joins TRBV2 and TRBJ1-5; D uncertain. The CDR3 is 15 residues long. Germline-derived CDR1 and CDR2 are SNHLY and FYNNEI. Trimming left V 7 bases short and J 0 bases short, with 13 bases between. This chain's CDR3 is CASTEAEDSNQPQHF. The CDR3 bases are TGTGCCAGCACCGAAGCTGAGGATAGCAATCAGCCCCAGCATTTT.

The chain recombines TRBV4-1 with TRBJ2-7; no reliable D call. Germline values: CDR1 MGHRA, CDR2 YSYEKL. V shed 1 base and J shed 4 bases, with 8 bases lying between them. The CDR3 has 13 amino acids. The CDR3 DNA reads as TGCGCCAGCAGCCAAGTTCACGGGTACGAGCAGTACTTC. Translating gives CASSQVHGYEQYF.

This clone occurred once. This chain connects TRBV9 to TRBJ1-1; D gene unclear. The V gene's germline CDR1 is SGDLS and CDR2 YYNGEE. The CDR3 is made up of 14 amino acids. The germline V and J ends were trimmed by 3 bases and 0 bases, with 9 bases remaining between them. For the CDR3, the DNA is TGTGCCAGCAGCGCAGGATTACTGAACACTGAAGCTTTCTTT. Translating it yields CASSAGLLNTEAFF.

This chain joins TRBV9 and TRBJ1-5; D gene ambiguous. Germline CDR1 SGDLS, CDR2 YYNGEE. The CDR3 is 13 amino acids. V was cut by 3 bases and J by 5 bases, with 9 bases left in between. The CDR3 region has the DNA TGTGCCAGCAGCGCAGTCCCCGATCAGCCCCAGCATTTT. Amino acid sequence: CASSAVPDQPQHF.

The chain links TRBV10-3 to TRBJ2-3; D remains unclear. This CDR3 is built from 13 residues. Germline loops: CDR1 ENHRY, CDR2 SYGVKD. V lost 11 bases to trimming and J lost 1 base, with 13 bases between them. The CDR3 is CAVVIEGTDTQYF. As DNA, the CDR3 is TGTGCCGTGGTCATCGAGGGCACAGATACGCAGTATTTT.

The CDR3 sequence is CASRAARGENTEAFF. CDR3 nucleotides: TGTGCCAGCAGAGCTGCCAGGGGGGAGAACACTGAAGCTTTCTTT. The chain joins TRBV2 to TRBJ1-1; 7 bases are shared with TRBD1. The CDR3 totals 15 residues. Germline V gene data show CDR1 as SNHLY and CDR2 as FYNNEI. V lost 6 bases to trimming and J lost 1 base; unmatched junction nucleotides: 8.

V gene TRBV6-5 combines with J gene TRBJ1-2, with D maybe TRBD1 (6 bases). Germline CDR1 reads MNHEY; CDR2 reads SVGAGI. CDR3 length: 14 amino acids. Trimming stripped 2 bases from V and 6 bases from J, with 13 bases between. CDR3 DNA: TGTGCCAGCAGTTACGTCACAGGGAGAGATGGCTACACCTTC. Its protein product is CASSYVTGRDGYTF.